A single sample gave rise to the 21 T cell receptor beta chains below, sequenced in a study of graft-versus-host responses after intestinal transplantation. Libraries were prepared by immunoSEQ multiplex PCR; TCRdb keeps only in-frame clonotypes and omits some of them. The data contain some 13,000 clones, around two fifths of them singletons. CFSE-labeled responder cells (200,000) were plated with 200,000 irradiated, violet-dye-labeled stimulator cells. This specimen was alloreactive CD8+ T cells from a mixed lymphocyte reaction culture, taken before intestinal transplant. Subset meaning: CFSE-low proliferating T cells sorted from approximately 6-day pre-transplant mixed lymphocyte reaction (GvH or HvG direction). The receptor set was obtained from a human patient who received an intestinal transplant.

This CDR3 reads CSVAYGYGVEQYF. The CDR3 DNA sequence: TGCAGCGTTGCTTACGGGTATGGTGTCGAGCAGTACTTC. The V gene is TRBV29-1, the J gene TRBJ2-7; no clear D. The CDR3 runs 13 residues. Germline loops: CDR1 SQVTM, CDR2 ANQGSEA. The V and J ends lost 4 bases and 6 bases respectively, with 16 bases between them.

The V and J genes are TRBV2 and TRBJ2-7, with unresolved D. This CDR3 has 13 amino acids. Germline V CDR1 and CDR2: SNHLY, FYNNEI. V lost 8 bases to trimming and J lost 0 bases, with 11 bases between them. The CDR3, as DNA: TGTGCCAGCCTAGACCAATACTCCTACGAGCAGTACTTC. It specifies CASLDQYSYEQYF.

By share, this clone ranks as large (0.1 to 1%). This chain connects TRBV5-6 to TRBJ2-3; D is ambiguous. Germline V gene lookup returns CDR1 SGHDT and CDR2 YYEEEE. CDR3 length: 16 residues. V lost 0 bases to trimming and J lost 0 bases, with 11 bases between them. The CDR3 DNA sequence: TGTGCCAGCAGCTTGGTGGTTACAGAAAGCACAGATACGCAGTATTTT. As protein: CASSLVVTESTDTQYF.

In its sample, this clone was seen a few times. J is TRBJ1-4 and V is TRBV10-2, with 7 positions matching TRBD1. This CDR3 has 16 residues. With V trimmed by 4 bases and J by 7 bases, 12 bases remained unmatched. Looked up from germline, CDR1 is WSHSY and CDR2 is SAAADI. This CDR3 is CASSVNRGSYGEKLFF. The CDR3, as DNA: TGCGCCAGCAGTGTCAACAGGGGTTCGTATGGTGAAAAACTGTTTTTT.

This clone was seen only a few times. The V and J genes are TRBV19 and TRBJ2-1, with TRBD1 identical over 10 bases. CDR3 length: 15 amino acids. Germline V gene data show CDR1 as LNHDA and CDR2 as SQIVND (reference sequence). Trimming cost V 8 bases and J 0 bases; bases outside gene matches: 4. DNA for the CDR3: TGTGCCAGTGAGACAGGGGGCAGCTCCTACAATGAGCAGTTCTTC. Translation gives CASETGGSSYNEQFF.

In this sample, this clone turned up a few times. The chain has TRBV19 and TRBJ1-5; weak D call: TRBD1 (5 bases). Germline V gives CDR1 LNHDA, CDR2 SQIVND (reference sequence). V was clipped by 3 bases and J by 6 bases, with 9 bases between them. There are 13 residues in the CDR3. The CDR3 sequence is CASSIGGSQPQHF. The CDR3 DNA sequence: TGTGCCAGTAGTATCGGGGGGAGTCAGCCCCAGCATTTT. Full variable domain (remainder filled in from reference TRBV19 and TRBJ1-5): DGGITQSPKYLFRKEGQNVTLSCEQNLNHDAMYWYRQDPGQGLRLIYYSQIVNDFQKGDIAEGYSVSREKKESFPLTVTSAQKNPTAFYLCASSIGGSQPQHFGDGTRLSIL.

This clone appeared a few times. The chain employs TRBV12-1 and TRBJ2-7; the D call of TRBD2 is as the table states it, not checked on the DNA. TRBV12-1 is a pseudogene segment. This CDR3 spans 14 amino acids. CDR3 DNA sequence: TGTGCCAGCAACGTTAGAGGGAGCTCCTACGAGCAGTACTTC. Its translation is CASNVRGSSYEQYF.

This sequence joins TRBV19 and TRBJ2-1, with D tentatively TRBD1 (6 bases). This CDR3 has 14 amino acids. Germline CDR1 and CDR2: LNHDA and SQIVND (reference sequence). Trimming took 9 bases from V and 2 from J, leaving 14 bases between them. CDR3 sequence reads: CASSTGSPYNEQFF. The CDR3, as DNA: TGTGCCAGCTCAACAGGGTCTCCCTACAATGAGCAGTTCTTC.

The chain employs TRBV5-1 and TRBJ2-7, with TRBD2 matching 7 bases. The CDR3 extends over 16 amino acids. J gave up 0 bases and V 0 bases, and 6 bases lay outside the gene matches. The germline gives CDR1 SGHRS, CDR2 YFSETQ. Written as DNA, the CDR3 is TGCGCCAGCAGCTTGGAGGGACTAAGCGGCTCCTACGAGCAGTACTTC. Translation gives CASSLEGLSGSYEQYF.

The chain carries TRBV6-5 and TRBJ1-3; 7 bases are shared with TRBD1. V trimming: 6 bases; J trimming: 0 bases; junction bases outside the gene matches: 5. Per germline, CDR1 MNHEY and CDR2 SVGAGI. The CDR3 runs 15 residues. CDR3: CASRPAGGSGNTIYF. CDR3 coding DNA: TGTGCCAGCAGGCCCGCAGGGGGCTCTGGAAACACCATATATTTT.

The chain recombines TRBV7-6 with TRBJ2-3, with 11 bases aligning to TRBD1. The CDR3 runs to 16 residues. CDR1 is SGHVS and CDR2 is FNYEAQ in the germline V gene. V shed 2 bases, J shed 0 bases, and the junction held 1 base outside the gene matches. In nucleotides, the CDR3 is TGTGCCAGCAGCTTATGGGACAGGGGGAGCACAGATACGCAGTATTTT. Translation gives CASSLWDRGSTDTQYF. The variable domain in full, completed from reference TRBV7-6 and TRBJ2-3, reads GAGVSQSPRYKVTKRGQDVALRCDPISGHVSLYWYRQALGQGPEFLTYFNYEAQQDKSGLPNDRFSAERPEGSISTLTIQRTEQRDSAMYRCASSLWDRGSTDTQYFGPGTRLTVL.

The chain joins TRBV19 to TRBJ2-1; 10 nucleotides agree with TRBD2. This CDR3 has 16 residues. V shed 3 bases and J 12 bases; nucleotides not matched to a gene: 14. Looked up from germline, CDR1 is LNHDA and CDR2 is SQIVND (reference sequence). CDR3 amino acids: CASSMVASGSPWVQFF. DNA for the CDR3: TGTGCCAGTAGTATGGTGGCTAGCGGGAGCCCCTGGGTGCAGTTCTTC.

This clone was observed a few times. V usage is TRBV15 and J usage is TRBJ2-7; 12 bases are shared with TRBD2. J gave up 4 bases and V 0 bases, and 7 bases lay outside the gene matches. Germline V CDR1 and CDR2: LNHNV, YYDKDF (reference sequence). CDR3 length: 17 amino acids. For the CDR3, the DNA is TGTGCCACCAGCAGAGATCCCCTAGCGGGGGGGCGTTACGAGCAGTACTTC. Translated: CATSRDPLAGGRYEQYF.

This clone has a handful of counts. The genes are TRBV4-1 and TRBJ2-1; D remains unclear. Germline CDR1 and CDR2: MGHRA and YSYEKL. V lost 0 bases and J 4 bases, leaving 10 bases between the germline ends. This CDR3 contains 15 residues. CDR3 bases: TGCGCCAGCAGCCAAGATTGGGCATCTTACAATGAGCAGTTCTTC. Residues: CASSQDWASYNEQFF.

CDR3 nucleotide sequence: TGTGCCAGCACAACAGATCCCGGGACCTACAATGAGCAGTTCTTC. It yields the protein CASTTDPGTYNEQFF. V gene TRBV28 combines with J gene TRBJ2-1, with D perhaps matching TRBD2 (5 bases). From germline, CDR1 is MDHEN and CDR2 SYDVKM. The CDR3 has 15 amino acids. Trimming shortened V by 7 bases and J by 2 bases, and 15 bases separated the two germline ends.

This clone was seen more than once but under ten times. V is TRBV6-6 and J is TRBJ2-3, with no clear D. The CDR3 length is 15 residues. In germline, CDR1 is MNHNY, CDR2 SVGAGI (reference sequence). Trimming pared 2 bases from V and 0 bases from J, leaving 9 bases between. CDR3 sequence: CASSYNLPSTDTQYF. The CDR3, as DNA: TGTGCCAGCAGTTACAACCTACCAAGCACAGATACGCAGTATTTT.

This clone showed up just a few times. CDR3 DNA: TGCGCCAGCAGCCTGGTGTTAGGGCTAGCGGGAGATCATCTTATGACGGATACGCAGTATTTT. As protein: CASSLVLGLAGDHLMTDTQYF. The V gene is TRBV5-1, the J gene TRBJ2-3; 10 bases agree with TRBD2. CDR3 size: 21 residues. Germline V lookup: CDR1 SGHRS, CDR2 YFSETQ. Trimming at V came to 4 bases and at J to 6 bases, leaving 26 bases not matched to a gene.

The chain combines TRBV7-2 with TRBJ2-7; TRBD1 might be the D (5 bases). The CDR3 is made up of 14 amino acids. Trimming removed 5 bases from V and 3 bases from J, with 14 bases in between. CDR1 SGHTA and CDR2 FQGNSA come from the germline V gene. CDR3 sequence (DNA): TGTGCCAGCAGCCTAGGGGCACACCTCTACGAGCAGTACTTC. Its protein product is CASSLGAHLYEQYF.

This clone was detected a few times. DNA of the CDR3: TGTGCCTGGAACCATTACACCTTGAACACTGAAGCTTTCTTT. Its protein product is CAWNHYTLNTEAFF. The rearrangement joins TRBV30 to TRBJ1-1; D remains unclear. The V end lost 4 bases, the J end lost 0 bases, and 12 bases lay between the germline ends. The CDR3 length is 14 residues. From germline, CDR1 is GTSNPN and CDR2 SVGIG (reference sequence).

There are a few counts of this clone. The chain links TRBV4-1 to TRBJ2-7; D is perhaps TRBD2 (6 bases). This CDR3 comprises 15 residues. Germline V gene data show CDR1 as MGHRA and CDR2 as YSYEKL. The V and J ends lost 4 bases and 0 bases respectively, with 13 bases between them. The CDR3 reads CASSPRDSGSYEQYF. CDR3 sequence (DNA): TGCGCCAGCAGCCCTCGGGACTCGGGCTCCTACGAGCAGTACTTC.

The V and J genes are TRBV7-9 and TRBJ2-1; perhaps TRBD2 as D (6 bases). From germline, CDR1 is SEHNR and CDR2 FQNEAQ (reference sequence). The V and J ends lost 0 bases and 7 bases respectively, with 7 bases between them. The CDR3 consists of 13 residues. The CDR3 coding sequence is TGTGCCAGCAGCTTAGCCGCGGGGAATGAGCAGTTCTTC. This sequence encodes CASSLAAGNEQFF.